Listed below are T cell receptor beta chains from one sample, sequenced in a study of blood T cell repertoires in COVID-19. Only in-frame clones appear in the TCRdb table, and some are missing; sequencing was by immunoSEQ multiplex PCR. Found here are 410,000 or so clones, 89% of them singletons; the top ten hold 1.5% to 1.8%. Sequencing was carried out using peripheral blood. These receptors were taken from a woman in her thirties or forties with COVID-19, enrolled during active disease. The CDR3 runs from the conserved cysteine through the conserved F or W. The D gene is left open where the match is weak. Rows give clone size only sometimes, using once, few, many, or a class for an expanded clone.

J,V,D,size,DNA,CDR3
TRBJ2-2,TRBV30,TRBD2,-,TGTGCCTGGAAAACTAGCGGGCCCGGGGGGGAGCTGTTTTTT,CAWKTSGPGGELFF
TRBJ2-1,TRBV21-1,-,-,TGTGCCAGCAGCAAAGAGATCAGACAGACTTACAATGAGCAGTTCTTC,CASSKEIRQTYNEQFF
TRBJ2-1,TRBV29-1,-,-,TGCAGCGTTGAAGAGGATCTCGCTAGCTCCTACAATGAGCAGTTCTTC,CSVEEDLASSYNEQFF
TRBJ1-4,TRBV7-2,-,-,TGTGCCAGCAGCTTCCGGGGTGTGGCAACTAATGAAAAACTGTTTTTT,CASSFRGVATNEKLFF
TRBJ2-2,TRBV15,TRBD1,-,TGTGCCACCCGACGGGGACAGATATCGAACACCGGGGAGCTGTTTTTT,CATRRGQISNTGELFF
TRBJ1-5,TRBV12-3/TRBV12-4,-,-,TGTGCCAGCAGTTTCCCGTTTCAGCCCCAGCATTTT,CASSFPFQPQHF
TRBJ1-5,TRBV28,-,-,TGTGCCAGCAGTTTATTCGCGGGGGGCTCGGGCAATCAGCCCCAGCATTTT,CASSLFAGGSGNQPQHF
TRBJ2-2,TRBV13,-,-,TGTGCCAGCAGCTTAGGGACTAGTCACACCGGGGAGCTGTTTTTT,CASSLGTSHTGELFF
TRBJ1-1,TRBV6-5,-,-,TGTGCCAGCAGCTGGACAGCGATGAACACTGAAGCTTTCTTT,CASSWTAMNTEAFF
TRBJ2-5,TRBV6-5,TRBD1,-,TGTGCCAGCAGTTACTCGGGGACAGGGAGGGCAGAGACCCAGTACTTC,CASSYSGTGRAETQYF
TRBJ1-1,TRBV11-2,TRBD1,-,TGTGCCAGCAGCCCCCGGACAGGGCTGAACGCTGAAGCTTTCTTT,CASSPRTGLNAEAFF
TRBJ1-1,TRBV19,TRBD1,-,TGTGCCACCACGACAGGGCCTTCAATGAACACTGAAGCTTTCTTT,CATTTGPSMNTEAFF
TRBJ1-3,TRBV10-2,TRBD1,once,TGCGCCAGCGACACGGGACAGCACGGAAACACCATATATTTT,CASDTGQHGNTIYF
TRBJ1-5,TRBV24-1,-,-,TGTGCCACCCAAGAGGTGGGCAATCAGCCCCAGCATTTT,CATQEVGNQPQHF